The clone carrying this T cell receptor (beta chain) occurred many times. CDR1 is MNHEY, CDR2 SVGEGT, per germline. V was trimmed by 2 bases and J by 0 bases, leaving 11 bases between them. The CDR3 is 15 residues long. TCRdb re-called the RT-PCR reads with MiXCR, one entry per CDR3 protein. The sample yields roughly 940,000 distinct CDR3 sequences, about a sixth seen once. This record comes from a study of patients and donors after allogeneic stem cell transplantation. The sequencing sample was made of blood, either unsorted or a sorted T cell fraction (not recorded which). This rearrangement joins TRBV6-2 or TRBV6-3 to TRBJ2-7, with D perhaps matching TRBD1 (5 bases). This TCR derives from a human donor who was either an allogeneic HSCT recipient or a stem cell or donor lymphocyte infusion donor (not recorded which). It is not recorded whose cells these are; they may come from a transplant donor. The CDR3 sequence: CASSYQGFSSYEQYF. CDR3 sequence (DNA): TGTGCCAGCAGTTACCAGGGTTTCAGCTCCTACGAGCAGTACTTC.